This TCR beta chain emerged from a study of regulatory T cells in long-lasting Graves disease. The study's findings and limits: Those with persistent disease had in common more public clonotypes (about 3,000) than new patients (more than 900). Repertoires from persistent disease leaned toward TRBV28, TRBJ1-2 and TRBJ2-5.

To make TCR beta libraries, researchers used iRepertoire HTBI primers and Arm-PCR of CDR3 regions. TCRdb re-derived calls from the multiplex PCR reads in MiXCR, one entry per CDR3 protein. The sample consists of around 500,000 distinct CDR3 sequences, roughly 14% of them appearing once. The time point denotes: newly diagnosed GD, antithyroid drugs for less than 3 months. Following extraction of RNA from PBMCs, that RNA was used to make the TCR library. In each case, Graves' disease was diagnosed per American Thyroid Association guidelines. A word on this clonotype: Antigen: not known.

The V end was cut by 0 bases, the J end by 5 bases, with 16 bases between. CDR3 length: 16 residues. Germline-derived CDR1 and CDR2 are SGHAT and FQNNGV. Another study also made use of these data, one on T cells in Graves' hyperthyroidism and ophthalmopathy. As that study records: Onset of ophthalmopathy came a median roughly 6 months after the model predicted it.

Sequenced material: peripheral blood mononuclear cells (PBMCs), taken at new diagnosis, from a patient treated with antithyroid drugs. This TCR derives from a man between 25 and 39 years old with Graves disease. The genes are TRBV11-2 and TRBJ2-5; the D gene is possibly TRBD2 (7 bases). CDR3 DNA sequence: TGTGCCAGCAGCTTAGATCGGGGGGCAGGCTGGGAGACCCAGTACTTC. Amino acids: CASSLDRGAGWETQYF.